This passage covers 27 T cell receptor beta chains from one sample sequenced in a study of radiotherapy plus CTLA-4 blockade in lung cancer. Measured with immunoSEQ multiplex PCR; TCRdb has only the in-frame clones, and not every one. The data show around 110,000 clones, with roughly four fifths seen just once and 3% to 4% held by the top ten. The sample consisted of peripheral blood, taken from a patient treated with radiotherapy plus ipilimumab. The origin of the receptors is a human donor with non-small cell lung cancer that progressed on radiotherapy plus ipilimumab. Some clones in this sample may be carry-over from other donors' samples.

The V gene is TRBV4-3, the J gene TRBJ2-2; 8 bases align to TRBD1. The CDR3 spans 15 residues. V trimming: 0 bases; J trimming: 6 bases; junction bases outside the gene matches: 3. Germline V gene sequence: CDR1 LGHNA, CDR2 YSLEER. CDR3 nucleotides: TGCGCCAGCAGCCAAGAACGACAGGGGCCCGGGGAGCTGTTTTTT. Protein product: CASSQERQGPGELFF.

The chain joins TRBV7-3 to TRBJ2-1; tentatively, D is TRBD1 or TRBD2 (5 bases each). This CDR3 is built from 13 residues. The germline CDR1 and CDR2 sequences are SGHTA and FQGTGA. The V gene lost 2 bases and the J gene lost 5 bases, with 7 bases spanning the gap. The CDR3, as DNA: TGTGCCAGCAGCTTAGGGACCAACAATGAGCAGTTCTTC. Translated, it gives CASSLGTNNEQFF. Using reference TRBV7-3 and TRBJ2-1 for the parts outside the CDR3, the full variable domain is GAGVSQTPSNKVTEKGKYVELRCDPISGHTALYWYRQSLGQGPEFLIYFQGTGAADDSGLPNDRFFAVRPEGSVSTLKIQRTERGDSAVYLCASSLGTNNEQFFGPGTRLTVL.

The gene calls are TRBV7-2 and TRBJ2-1; D uncertain. In germline, CDR1 is SGHTA, CDR2 FQGNSA. This CDR3 contains 15 residues. Trimming removed 1 base from V and 4 bases from J, with 11 bases in between. The CDR3 sequence is CASSLGRPSYNEQFF. As DNA, the CDR3 is TGTGCCAGCAGCTTAGGCCGACCCTCGTACAATGAGCAGTTCTTC.

The gene calls are TRBV9 and TRBJ2-5; the D is unclear. The CDR3 contains 13 residues. Germline V CDR1 and CDR2: SGDLS, YYNGEE. Deletions cut 3 bases from V and 5 bases from J, with 11 bases between. The CDR3 DNA follows: TGTGCCAGCAGCGCCGGCGGTCGGGAGACCCAGTACTTC. Encoded protein: CASSAGGRETQYF.

This clone appeared a few times. J is TRBJ2-5 and V is TRBV5-1; 9 bases line up with TRBD1. This CDR3 has 15 residues. The ends lost 0 bases at V and 5 bases at J; junction bases unmatched: 5. CDR1 is SGHRS and CDR2 is YFSETQ in the germline V gene. CDR3 region: CASSLEDRGWETQYF. The DNA of the CDR3 is TGCGCCAGCAGCTTGGAAGACAGGGGGTGGGAGACCCAGTACTTC.

This rearrangement joins TRBV6-1 to TRBJ1-5; 11 positions agree with TRBD1. The ends lost 1 base at V and 6 bases at J; junction bases unmatched: 2. The CDR3 runs 15 residues. CDR1 and CDR2 (germline): MNHNS, SASEGT. CDR3 protein: CASSEGTGGGQPQHF. CDR3 DNA: TGTGCCAGCAGTGAAGGGACAGGGGGCGGTCAGCCCCAGCATTTT.

V is TRBV5-4 and J is TRBJ2-7; D uncertain. This CDR3 is 13 amino acids long. Deletions cut 1 base from V and 3 bases from J, with 8 bases between. Germline V gives CDR1 SGHNT, CDR2 YYREEE (reference sequence). CDR3 sequence reads: CASSLQDGYEQYF. DNA for the CDR3: TGTGCCAGCAGCTTGCAAGACGGCTACGAGCAGTACTTC.

In this sample, this clone turned up a few times. The CDR3 region has the DNA TGTGCCAGCAGTTTTGGGGGACTCGGGACTTACGAGCAGTACTTC. Translated, it gives CASSFGGLGTYEQYF. The chain links TRBV28 to TRBJ2-7; tentative D call: TRBD2 (6 bases). CDR3 size: 15 residues. Germline assignment: CDR1 MDHEN and CDR2 SYDVKM. Trimming stripped 3 bases from V and 4 bases from J, with 16 bases between. The full variable domain, in which reference TRBV28 and TRBJ2-7 provide the parts outside the CDR3, is DVKVTQSSRYLVKRTGEKVFLECVQDMDHENMFWYRQDPGLGLRLIYFSYDVKMKEKGDIPEGYSVSREKKERFSLILESASTNQTSMYLCASSFGGLGTYEQYFGPGTRLTVT.

The chain is built from TRBV20-1 and TRBJ2-5; D is unclear. With 1 base removed from V and 7 bases from J, the gap between germline ends came to 7 bases. Germline lookup yields CDR1 DFQATT and CDR2 SNEGSKA (reference sequence). This CDR3 is 11 amino acids long. CDR3 sequence (DNA): TGCAGTGCTAGAGGACCGGGGACCCAGTACTTC. Protein sequence: CSARGPGTQYF.

This rearrangement joins TRBV4-2 to TRBJ2-7, with D hard to call. Germline V gene data show CDR1 as LGHNA and CDR2 as YNFKEQ. Trimming cost V 0 bases and J 0 bases, with 12 bases left between them. The CDR3 spans 16 residues. CDR3 coding DNA: TGTGCCAGCAGCCAAGATTTAGGGTATCCCTCCTACGAGCAGTACTTC. Protein product: CASSQDLGYPSYEQYF.

The chain combines TRBV27 with TRBJ1-6; TRBD1 agrees at 7 bases. Per germline, CDR1 MNHEY and CDR2 SMNVEV (reference sequence). The J segment lost 7 bases and the V segment lost 5 bases, leaving 14 bases of the junction unmatched. This CDR3 spans 17 amino acids. The CDR3 reads CASSLKALDRENSPLHF. CDR3 nucleotides: TGTGCCAGCAGTCTAAAGGCCCTCGACAGGGAAAATTCACCCCTCCACTTT.

The CDR3 spells CASSQTSGGPQETQYF. In DNA form, the CDR3 reads TGTGCCAGCAGCCAGACTAGCGGGGGGCCACAAGAGACCCAGTACTTC. This chain links TRBV11-3 with TRBJ2-5, with 13 bases that match TRBD2. Trimming at V came to 5 bases and at J to 2 bases, leaving 5 bases not matched to a gene. CDR1 is SGHNT, CDR2 YENEEA, per germline. The length of the CDR3 is 16 residues.

The chain is built from TRBV28 and TRBJ1-5; TRBD1 matches 11 bases. Losses at the gene ends were 1 base for V and 10 bases for J; bases not matched to a gene: 15. This CDR3 comprises 18 residues. CDR1 is MDHEN and CDR2 is SYDVKM in the germline V gene. DNA for the CDR3: TGTGCCAGCAGTTTATCCACGGTGGGGACAGGGGGTGTCTTACCCCAGCATTTT. Translation gives CASSLSTVGTGGVLPQHF.

This clone has only one observation. V gene TRBV5-6 combines with J gene TRBJ1-1; D remains unclear. The CDR3 length is 12 residues. Between the trimmed V and J ends, which lost 1 base and 4 bases, there was a span of 5 bases. Germline loops: CDR1 SGHDT, CDR2 YYEEEE. In DNA form, the CDR3 reads TGTGCCAGCAGCTTGATCACCACTGAAGCTTTCTTT. Translation: CASSLITTEAFF. Full variable domain (remainder filled in from reference TRBV5-6 and TRBJ1-1): DAGVTQSPTHLIKTRGQQVTLRCSPKSGHDTVSWYQQALGQGPQFIFQYYEEEERQRGNFPDRFSGHQFPNYSSELNVNALLLGDSALYLCASSLITTEAFFGQGTRLTVV.

The chain employs TRBV7-9 and TRBJ1-1; TRBD1 matches at 9 bases. Germline V lookup: CDR1 SEHNR, CDR2 FQNEAQ (reference sequence). V shed 5 bases, J shed 1 base, and the junction held 11 bases outside the gene matches. The CDR3 has 17 residues. CDR3 sequence: CASSPRQGDGKNTEAFF. The CDR3 bases are TGTGCCAGCAGCCCTCGACAGGGGGATGGGAAGAACACTGAAGCTTTCTTT.

CDR3: CASSQDLGDTEAFF. The DNA for the CDR3 is TGTGCCAGCAGCCAAGATCTTGGGGACACTGAAGCTTTCTTT. The chain employs TRBV4-2 and TRBJ1-1; no clear D. This CDR3 spans 14 amino acids. Trimming removed 0 bases from V and 3 bases from J, with 8 bases in between. CDR1 LGHNA and CDR2 YNFKEQ come from the germline V gene.

V gene TRBV4-2 combines with J gene TRBJ2-2; D is possibly TRBD1 or TRBD2 (5 bases each). Trimming left V 3 bases short and J 2 bases short, with 10 bases between. The CDR3 runs to 15 residues. Germline loops: CDR1 LGHNA, CDR2 YNFKEQ. The chain's CDR3 is CASSHRDENTGELFF. For the CDR3, the DNA is TGTGCCAGCAGCCATAGGGACGAAAACACCGGGGAGCTGTTTTTT.

The chain joins TRBV4-3 to TRBJ2-7, with TRBD1 identical over 7 bases. Germline CDR1 is LGHNA and CDR2 is YSLEER. This CDR3 region has 13 residues. The V segment lost 0 bases and the J segment 8 bases; nucleotides outside the gene matches: 4. The CDR3 spells CASSQDRGQKQYF. The CDR3, as DNA: TGCGCCAGCAGCCAAGATAGGGGGCAGAAGCAGTACTTC.

V and J are TRBV27 and TRBJ1-1, with no clear D. CDR1 and CDR2 from the germline V gene are MNHEY and SMNVEV (reference sequence). The CDR3 spans 13 residues. Trimming left V 1 base short and J 0 bases short, with 3 bases between. CDR3 coding DNA: TGTGCCAGCAGTTTATATGTGAACACTGAAGCTTTCTTT. It codes for CASSLYVNTEAFF.

The rearrangement uses TRBV27 and TRBJ1-5; a possible D gene is TRBD1 (5 bases). In germline, CDR1 is MNHEY, CDR2 SMNVEV (reference sequence). V lost 1 base to trimming and J lost 5 bases, with 18 bases between them. There are 17 residues in the CDR3. CDR3 residues: CASSLLRPSLGDQPQHF. Here the CDR3 DNA reads TGTGCCAGCAGTTTATTAAGGCCCAGCCTAGGGGATCAGCCCCAGCATTTT.

V is TRBV30 and J is TRBJ2-1, with D possibly being TRBD2 (6 bases). Germline CDR1 is GTSNPN and CDR2 is SVGIG (reference sequence). The germline V and J ends were trimmed by 0 bases and 6 bases, with 18 bases remaining between them. The CDR3 contains 16 residues. The CDR3 protein is CAWSVGPGLAINEQFF. In DNA, the CDR3 is TGTGCCTGGAGTGTGGGACCGGGACTGGCAATCAATGAGCAGTTCTTC.

The rearrangement links TRBV5-5 to TRBJ2-1; 8 bases match TRBD1. CDR1 and CDR2 from the germline V gene are SGHKS and YYEKEE (reference sequence). Trimming cost V 0 bases and J 9 bases; bases outside gene matches: 2. This CDR3 has 13 amino acids. CDR3 residues: CASSLGQGIEQFF. The CDR3 DNA reads as TGTGCCAGCAGCTTGGGACAGGGGATTGAGCAGTTCTTC.

The rearrangement links TRBV6-5 to TRBJ2-7; 10 bases are a match to TRBD1. V was pared by 6 bases and J by 11 bases, with 13 bases of the junction left unmatched. The germline CDR1 and CDR2 sequences are MNHEY and SVGAGI. This CDR3 spans 14 amino acids. The CDR3 protein is CASRGTGVRAREYF. In DNA, the CDR3 is TGTGCCAGCAGGGGGACAGGGGTTCGGGCGCGGGAGTACTTC.

This clone occurred a few times. The J gene is TRBJ1-4, the V gene TRBV7-6; 9 nucleotides match TRBD1. Per germline, CDR1 SGHVS and CDR2 FNYEAQ. This CDR3 has 16 amino acids. The V and J ends lost 4 bases and 7 bases, in that order; junction bases with no gene match: 10. The CDR3 DNA is TGTGCCAGCAGCTCTACATCGGGGACAGGGAGTGAAAAACTGTTTTTT. Its translation is CASSSTSGTGSEKLFF.

V is TRBV29-1 and J is TRBJ1-1; D may be TRBD1 (6 bases). With 8 bases removed from V and 1 base from J, the gap between germline ends came to 17 bases. The germline CDR1 and CDR2 sequences are SQVTM and ANQGSEA. CDR3 size: 14 residues. CDR3 loop: CSLRQANSNTEAFF. CDR3 bases: TGCAGCTTAAGACAGGCCAATTCGAACACTGAAGCTTTCTTT.

As regards this clone: The junction departs from germline at one end; a sequencing error may be responsible. The rearrangement joins TRBV18 to TRBJ2-5, with a tentative D call TRBD2 (5 bases). This CDR3 comprises 15 residues. Germline V gives CDR1 KGHSH, CDR2 LQKENI. The DNA of the CDR3 is TGTGCCAGCTCCCCACTGGCGGAGGCCGGAGAGACCCAGTACTTC. Translated: CASSPLAEAGETQYF.

The V call is TRBV18, the J call TRBJ2-7, with TRBD1 as a possible D gene (5 bases). The V end lost 4 bases, the J end lost 4 bases, and 17 bases lay between the germline ends. Germline assignment: CDR1 KGHSH and CDR2 LQKENI. The CDR3 loop spans 15 amino acids. For the CDR3, the DNA is TGTGCCAGCTCACGACGTCGTGATGGACAATACGAGCAGTACTTC. This translates into CASSRRRDGQYEQYF.